One sample yielded the 23 T cell receptor beta chains listed below, sequenced in a study of T cells in Graves' hyperthyroidism and ophthalmopathy. There were TCR beta CDR3 regions amplified from RNA transcripts. During a first-round RT-PCR of the TCR CDR3, the HTBI primer set was used. TCRdb passed the multiplex PCR reads through MiXCR, listing each CDR3 protein once. This sample carries 300,000 to 400,000 distinct CDR3 sequences, 15% to 20% of them seen once, and the ten largest clones take around 47%. Material for sequencing was blood. These receptors were obtained from a woman in her fifties or sixties with Graves' hyperthyroidism.

In its sample, this clonotype was seen a few times. This sequence joins TRBV20-1 and TRBJ2-3; D might be TRBD2 (5 bases). Germline V gene data show CDR1 as DFQATT and CDR2 as SNEGSKA (reference sequence). Trimming removed 5 bases from V and 0 bases from J, with 9 bases in between. CDR3 length equals 13 residues. The CDR3 region is CSAPAVSTDTQYF. The CDR3 coding sequence is TGCAGTGCTCCAGCGGTAAGCACAGATACGCAGTATTTT.

Notes on this clonotype: An end of the junction does not agree with germline; a read error may underlie this. The V call is TRBV6-2 or TRBV6-3, the J call TRBJ2-7; 12 bases line up with TRBD2. The CDR3 length is 14 residues. CDR1 is MNHEY and CDR2 is SVGEGT in the germline V gene. The CDR3 DNA is TGTGCCGGCAGAAAACTAGCGGGGGGCTACGAGCAGTACTTC. This codes for CAGRKLAGGYEQYF.

This clonotype has just a few counts. The rearrangement uses TRBV30 and TRBJ2-3; 12 nucleotides match TRBD1. This CDR3 has 16 amino acids. CDR1 GTSNPN and CDR2 SVGIG come from the germline V gene (reference sequence). Germline trimming cut 2 bases from V and 3 bases from J; bases unmatched to any gene: 6. The DNA of the CDR3 is TGTGCCTGGAGTCAAGGGACAGGGGGCCGGACAGATACGCAGTATTTT. This sequence encodes CAWSQGTGGRTDTQYF.

The chain uses TRBV19 and TRBJ1-1; maybe TRBD1 (6 bases). Germline V gene lookup returns CDR1 LNHDA and CDR2 SQIVND (reference sequence). The CDR3 extends over 14 amino acids. V lost 4 bases to trimming and J lost 5 bases, with 14 bases between them. The CDR3 is CASSSGGRQTEAFF. For the CDR3, the DNA is TGTGCCAGTAGTAGTGGGGGCCGCCAGACTGAAGCTTTCTTT.

This clonotype occurred a few times. The CDR3 region has the DNA TGTGCCAGCAGCGGACGACAAGGTGCGAACACCGGGGAGCTGTTTTTT. It specifies CASSGRQGANTGELFF. The V call is TRBV9, the J call TRBJ2-2; D not certain. The germline CDR1 and CDR2 sequences are SGDLS and YYNGEE. This CDR3 is built from 16 residues. V was cut by 3 bases and J by 0 bases, with 12 bases left in between.

This chain uses TRBV11-2 with TRBJ2-4; D gene ambiguous. The CDR3 loop spans 12 amino acids. Germline V gene sequence: CDR1 SGHAT, CDR2 FQNNGV. V lost 3 bases and J 4 bases, leaving 4 bases between the germline ends. The CDR3 coding sequence is TGTGCCAGCAGCTTGCAAAAAAACATTCAGTACTTC. Encoded protein: CASSLQKNIQYF.

V usage is TRBV19 and J usage is TRBJ1-1; D remains ambiguous. CDR1 LNHDA and CDR2 SQIVND come from the germline V gene (reference sequence). The V end was cut by 3 bases, the J end by 2 bases, with 10 bases between. This CDR3 comprises 14 residues. The CDR3 sequence: CASSIPSLNTEAFF. The CDR3 DNA reads TGTGCCAGTAGTATTCCCAGCCTAAACACTGAAGCTTTCTTT.

At least ten counts were recorded for this clonotype. The chain employs TRBV6-2 or TRBV6-3 and TRBJ2-3; D may be TRBD2 (5 bases). Germline CDR1 reads MNHEY; CDR2 reads SVGEGT. The V end was cut by 6 bases, the J end by 5 bases, with 12 bases between. CDR3 size: 13 residues. The chain's CDR3 is CASSGLIRDTQYF. The DNA of the CDR3 is TGTGCCAGCAGCGGACTTATCAGAGATACGCAGTATTTT.

This clonotype has at least ten counts. This chain links TRBV27 with TRBJ1-1; unclear D gene. V was shortened by 6 bases and J by 1 base, with 12 bases between the two germline ends. Germline assignment: CDR1 MNHEY and CDR2 SMNVEV (reference sequence). This CDR3 has 14 residues. The CDR3 sequence: CASSWAGTNTEAFF. In nucleotides, the CDR3 is TGTGCCAGCAGCTGGGCTGGCACGAACACTGAAGCTTTCTTT.

Comment on this clonotype: Because it lacks the conserved phenylalanine or tryptophan at the end, this CDR3 is likely a read error. V and J are TRBV12-3 or TRBV12-4 and TRBJ2-4, with D perhaps TRBD1 (6 bases). V was cut by 0 bases and J by 2 bases, with 8 bases left in between. CDR3 length: 15 residues. The CDR3 reads CASSLAGGTKNIQYL. CDR3 sequence (DNA): TGTGCCAGCAGTTTAGCAGGGGGAACCAAAAACATTCAGTACCTC.

The DNA of the CDR3 is TGTGCCAGCAGTTATGGACTAGCGGGGGGGCTAGTGTCCTACAATGAGCAGTTCTTC. This codes for CASSYGLAGGLVSYNEQFF. The gene calls are TRBV27 and TRBJ2-1, with TRBD2 matching 15 bases. The CDR3 sequence is 19 residues long. V trimming: 4 bases; J trimming: 1 base; junction bases outside the gene matches: 8. Germline V lookup: CDR1 MNHEY, CDR2 SMNVEV (reference sequence).

This clonotype was counted ten times or more. The chain has TRBV5-6 and TRBJ1-1; D may be TRBD1 (6 bases). The V and J ends lost 0 bases and 6 bases respectively, with 12 bases between them. In germline, CDR1 is SGHDT, CDR2 YYEEEE. This CDR3 has 14 residues. This CDR3 is CASSLAGTGSEAFF. CDR3 DNA sequence: TGTGCCAGCAGCTTGGCCGGAACAGGGTCTGAAGCTTTCTTT. The variable domain in full, with the rest retrieved from reference TRBV5-6 and TRBJ1-1, is DAGVTQSPTHLIKTRGQQVTLRCSPKSGHDTVSWYQQALGQGPQFIFQYYEEEERQRGNFPDRFSGHQFPNYSSELNVNALLLGDSALYLCASSLAGTGSEAFFGQGTRLTVV.

In its sample, this clonotype was seen a few times. The J gene is TRBJ2-1, the V gene TRBV5-1; 8 nucleotides line up with TRBD1. This CDR3 is 11 amino acids long. CDR1 is SGHRS and CDR2 is YFSETQ in the germline V gene. The V and J ends lost 4 bases and 15 bases, in that order; junction bases with no gene match: 6. CDR3 loop: CASSQDRALFF. The CDR3 nucleotides are TGCGCCAGCAGCCAGGACAGGGCTTTGTTCTTC.

The V and J genes are TRBV29-1 and TRBJ2-1, with D perhaps TRBD2 (6 bases). V gave up 0 bases and J gave up 3 bases, with 12 bases separating them. There are 15 residues in the CDR3. Germline CDR1 and CDR2: SQVTM and ANQGSEA. CDR3 loop: CSVEDLPGSYNEQFF. DNA of the CDR3: TGCAGCGTTGAAGATCTTCCCGGGAGCTACAATGAGCAGTTCTTC.

This clonotype has more than one count but fewer than ten. The chain is built from TRBV4-1 and TRBJ1-1; 7 nucleotides line up with TRBD1. This CDR3 is built from 13 residues. Germline V gene sequence: CDR1 MGHRA, CDR2 YSYEKL. V was clipped by 7 bases and J by 2 bases; unmatched bases: 4. CDR3 protein: CASNRDRNTEAFF. CDR3 DNA sequence: TGCGCCAGCAACCGGGACAGAAACACTGAAGCTTTCTTT.

This clonotype was counted many times. The chain carries TRBV30 and TRBJ2-7; no definite D call. With 3 bases removed from V and 1 base from J, the gap between germline ends came to 16 bases. Germline V gene data show CDR1 as GTSNPN and CDR2 as SVGIG (reference sequence). The CDR3 contains 15 residues. CDR3 region: CAWRPKAGPSYEQYF. In DNA, the CDR3 is TGTGCCTGGAGGCCAAAGGCCGGGCCTTCCTACGAGCAGTACTTC.

CDR3 residues: CALTSGKGIGKNIQYF. CDR3 in DNA: TGTGCCTTGACTAGCGGGAAGGGCATTGGCAAAAACATTCAGTACTTC. This rearrangement joins TRBV30 to TRBJ2-4, with TRBD2 matching 11 bases. Per germline, CDR1 GTSNPN and CDR2 SVGIG (reference sequence). V dropped 7 bases and J dropped 3; count of bases not matched to a gene: 11. This CDR3 is 16 amino acids long.

The chain has TRBV5-1 and TRBJ1-2; no definite D call. CDR1 SGHRS and CDR2 YFSETQ come from the germline V gene. The CDR3 is made up of 13 amino acids. V was shortened by 0 bases and J by 6 bases, with 9 bases between the two germline ends. CDR3 region: CASSLDSQNGYTF. The CDR3 nucleotides are TGCGCCAGCAGCTTGGACAGTCAAAATGGCTACACCTTC.

This clonotype was seen many times. CDR3 sequence (DNA): TGTGCCAGCAGTGAGGGACAGGGACGAGAAGAGCAGTACTTC. Encoded protein: CASSEGQGREEQYF. The chain has TRBV6-1 and TRBJ2-7, with TRBD1 matching over 9 bases. V lost 3 bases, J lost 7 bases, and 7 bases stayed unmatched. Germline V gene lookup returns CDR1 MNHNS and CDR2 SASEGT. The CDR3 spans 14 residues.

This clonotype turned up a few times. The rearrangement joins TRBV7-3 to TRBJ2-3; maybe TRBD2 (7 bases). CDR3 size: 15 residues. Trimming shortened V by 0 bases and J by 2 bases, and 9 bases separated the two germline ends. From germline, CDR1 is SGHTA and CDR2 FQGTGA. The CDR3 reads CASSLTGGATDTQYF. The CDR3 DNA follows: TGTGCCAGCAGCTTAACGGGGGGGGCCACAGATACGCAGTATTTT. Variable domain in full (rest from reference TRBV7-3 and TRBJ2-3): GAGVSQTPSNKVTEKGKYVELRCDPISGHTALYWYRQSLGQGPEFLIYFQGTGAADDSGLPNDRFFAVRPEGSVSTLKIQRTERGDSAVYLCASSLTGGATDTQYFGPGTRLTVL.

This clonotype was detected ten times or more. The chain couples TRBV6-1 to TRBJ2-3; weak D call: TRBD2 (5 bases). The CDR3 extends over 15 amino acids. From germline, CDR1 is MNHNS and CDR2 SASEGT. The germline V and J ends were trimmed by 2 bases and 2 bases, with 11 bases remaining between them. The CDR3 DNA follows: TGTGCCAGCAGTGAACGGGGATCGAACACAGATACGCAGTATTTT. As protein: CASSERGSNTDTQYF.

J is TRBJ1-1 and V is TRBV5-6, with 8 bases lining up with TRBD1. The CDR3 covers 14 residues. Germline values: CDR1 SGHDT, CDR2 YYEEEE. With 3 bases clipped from V and 4 bases from J, the junction kept 5 bases outside the gene matches. CDR3 residues: CASSYVTGGTEAFF. CDR3 coding DNA: TGTGCCAGCAGCTATGTAACAGGGGGCACTGAAGCTTTCTTT.

A word on this clonotype: A read error may explain this, as a much larger clone is one base away. The chain links TRBV3-1 to TRBJ2-2; unclear D gene. The V end lost 4 bases, the J end lost 7 bases, and 16 bases lay between the germline ends. This CDR3 is built from 15 residues. In germline, CDR1 is LGHDT, CDR2 YNNKEL (reference sequence). CDR3 residues: CASSPSPRSNGELFF. The CDR3 DNA reads TGTGCCAGCAGCCCCTCCCCAAGGAGCAACGGGGAGCTGTTTTTT.